This record covers a single T cell receptor beta chain. What it binds is not known. The source of the sample is a study of identifying expanded T cells in peripheral blood. Study-wide results and caveats: Differentially abundant clones: roughly 1.2 between replicates, around 17 at roughly 15 days, approximately 18 at four.

Collection occurred without any documented infections or immune events in donors. The V and J ends lost 0 bases and 0 bases respectively, with 8 bases between them. The CDR3 totals 15 residues. From germline, CDR1 is MNHEY and CDR2 SVGAGI. Generated by immunoSEQ multiplex PCR, the TCRdb table keeps only in-frame clones and is missing some. The data contain approximately 90,000 clones, approximately 84% of them singletons. The chain couples TRBV6-5 to TRBJ1-1, with no clear D. Sequenced input: blood. This receptor was obtained from a person aged 18-69 years in good health. CDR3 sequence reads: CASSYSRQVNTEAFF. In nucleotides, the CDR3 is TGTGCCAGCAGTTACTCTAGGCAAGTGAACACTGAAGCTTTCTTT.